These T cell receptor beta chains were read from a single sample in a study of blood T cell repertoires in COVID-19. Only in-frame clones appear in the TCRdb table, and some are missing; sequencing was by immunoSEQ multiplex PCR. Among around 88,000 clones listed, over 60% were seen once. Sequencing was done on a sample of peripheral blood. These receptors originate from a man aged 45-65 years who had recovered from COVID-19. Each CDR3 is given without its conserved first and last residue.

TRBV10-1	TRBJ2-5	ASSGTSGLRGGTQY
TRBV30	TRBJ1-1	AWTDQENTEAF
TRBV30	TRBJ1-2	AWSPTVEYGYT
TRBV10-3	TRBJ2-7	AISGAGAGPSSYEQY
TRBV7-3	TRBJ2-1	ASSRPGQGLGQF
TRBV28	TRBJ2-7	ASSLQTSESSYEQY
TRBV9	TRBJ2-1	ASSVDLSGATPYNEQF
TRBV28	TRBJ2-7	ASSPPREAYEQY
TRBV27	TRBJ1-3	ASSAGGVSGNTIY
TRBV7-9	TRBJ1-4	ASSLGRSAEATNEKLF
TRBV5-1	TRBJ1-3	ASSLMGQGGIGNTIY
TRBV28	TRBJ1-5	ASSLIRDSQPQH
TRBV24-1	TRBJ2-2	ATSAEDRVAGELF
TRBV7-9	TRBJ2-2	ASNPRAGGIGELF
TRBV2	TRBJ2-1	ASGGSGGNEQF
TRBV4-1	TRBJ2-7	ASSQFVTAYEQY
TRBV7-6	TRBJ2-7	ASSSWTVSLPHEQY
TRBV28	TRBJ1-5	ASSLGSRSNQPQH
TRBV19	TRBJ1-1	ASSIAGKVAEAF
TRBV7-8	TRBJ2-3	ASSLETNPRATDTQY
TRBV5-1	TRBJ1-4	ASSLVGNSNEKLF
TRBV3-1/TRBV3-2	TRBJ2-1	ASSQVVTSGSNEQF
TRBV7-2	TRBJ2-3	ASGPARGYTDTQY
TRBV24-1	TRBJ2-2	ATSPTLGADPNTGELF
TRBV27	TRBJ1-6	ASTLYGNSYNSPLH
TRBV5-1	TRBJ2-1	ASSPLGTGGSTNEQF
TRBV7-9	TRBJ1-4	ASSSQTGANEKLF